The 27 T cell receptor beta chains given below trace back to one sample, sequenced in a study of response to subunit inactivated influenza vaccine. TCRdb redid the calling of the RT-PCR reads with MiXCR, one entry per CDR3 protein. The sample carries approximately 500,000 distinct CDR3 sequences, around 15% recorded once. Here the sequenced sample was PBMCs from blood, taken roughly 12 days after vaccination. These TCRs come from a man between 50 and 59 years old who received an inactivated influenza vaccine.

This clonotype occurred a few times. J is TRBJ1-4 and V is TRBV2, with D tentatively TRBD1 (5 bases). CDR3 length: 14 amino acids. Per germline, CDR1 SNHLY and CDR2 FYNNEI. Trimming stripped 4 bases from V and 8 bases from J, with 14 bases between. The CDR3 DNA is TGTGCCAGCAGTGTGGGACGGGGTAAAGAAAAACTGTTTTTT. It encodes CASSVGRGKEKLFF.

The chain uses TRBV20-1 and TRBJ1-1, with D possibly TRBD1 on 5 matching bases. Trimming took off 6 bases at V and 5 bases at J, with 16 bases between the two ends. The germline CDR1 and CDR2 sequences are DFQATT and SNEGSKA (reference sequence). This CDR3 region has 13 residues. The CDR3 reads CSARTRRKTEAFF. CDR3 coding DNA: TGCAGTGCCAGGACACGTAGGAAGACTGAAGCTTTCTTT.

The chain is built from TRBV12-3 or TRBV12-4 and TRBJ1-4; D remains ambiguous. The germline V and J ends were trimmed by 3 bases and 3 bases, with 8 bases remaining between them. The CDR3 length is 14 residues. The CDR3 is CASSFQQANEKLFF. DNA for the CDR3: TGTGCCAGCAGTTTCCAGCAGGCTAATGAAAAACTGTTTTTT.

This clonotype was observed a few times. The CDR3 loop is CASSQVPAGYQETQYF. CDR3 sequence (DNA): TGTGCCAGCAGCCAAGTCCCAGCGGGGTACCAAGAGACCCAGTACTTC. The rearrangement links TRBV4-2 to TRBJ2-5; 7 nucleotides match TRBD2. V lost 1 base to trimming and J lost 0 bases; unmatched junction nucleotides: 5. The CDR3 has 16 amino acids. The V gene's germline CDR1 is LGHNA and CDR2 YNFKEQ.

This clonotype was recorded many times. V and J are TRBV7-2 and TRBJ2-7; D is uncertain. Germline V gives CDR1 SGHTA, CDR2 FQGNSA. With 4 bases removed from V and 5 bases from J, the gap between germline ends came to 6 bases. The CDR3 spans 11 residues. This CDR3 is CASSSFHEQYF. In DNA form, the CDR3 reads TGTGCCAGCAGCTCCTTTCACGAGCAGTACTTC.

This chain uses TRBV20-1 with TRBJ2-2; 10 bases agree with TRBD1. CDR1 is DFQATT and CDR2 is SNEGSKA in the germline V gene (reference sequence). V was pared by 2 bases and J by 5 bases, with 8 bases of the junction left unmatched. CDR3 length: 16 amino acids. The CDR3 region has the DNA TGCAGTGCTAGATTGTCCGGGACAGGGGTGACCGGGGAGCTGTTTTTT. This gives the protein CSARLSGTGVTGELFF.

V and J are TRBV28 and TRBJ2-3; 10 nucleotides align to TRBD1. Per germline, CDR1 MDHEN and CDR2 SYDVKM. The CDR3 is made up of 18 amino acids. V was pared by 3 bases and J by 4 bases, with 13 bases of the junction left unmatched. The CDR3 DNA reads TGTGCCAGCAGTTTTCCCCTAGCCGGGACAGGGGTGGCAGATACGCAGTATTTT. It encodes CASSFPLAGTGVADTQYF.

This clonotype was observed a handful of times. CDR3 sequence: CASSLVGRGLVDTQYF. As DNA, the CDR3 is TGTGCCAGCAGCTTGGTAGGGAGGGGGCTCGTTGATACGCAGTATTTT. The chain has TRBV5-6 and TRBJ2-3, with D perhaps matching TRBD1 or TRBD2 (7 bases each). Per the germline V gene, CDR1 is SGHDT and CDR2 is YYEEEE. Trimming removed 0 bases from V and 6 bases from J, with 17 bases in between. There are 16 residues in the CDR3.

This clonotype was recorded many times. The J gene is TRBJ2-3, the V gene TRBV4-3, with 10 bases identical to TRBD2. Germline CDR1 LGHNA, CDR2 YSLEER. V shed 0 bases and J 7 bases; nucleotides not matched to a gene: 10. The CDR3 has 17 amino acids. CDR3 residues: CASSQDRASGRSNTQYF. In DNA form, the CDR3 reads TGCGCCAGCAGCCAAGATAGGGCTAGCGGGAGATCAAATACGCAGTATTTT.

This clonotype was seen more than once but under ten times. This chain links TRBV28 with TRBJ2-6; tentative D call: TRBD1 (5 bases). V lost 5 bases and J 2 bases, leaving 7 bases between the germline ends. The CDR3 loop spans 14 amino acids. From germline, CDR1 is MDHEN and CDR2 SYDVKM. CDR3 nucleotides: TGTGCCAGCAGTGCAGGGACTGGGGCCAACGTCCTGACTTTC. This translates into CASSAGTGANVLTF.

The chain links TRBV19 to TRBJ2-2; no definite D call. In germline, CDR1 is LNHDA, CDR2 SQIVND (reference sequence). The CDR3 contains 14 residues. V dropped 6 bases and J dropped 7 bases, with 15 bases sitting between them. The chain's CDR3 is CASSLNMGGGELFF. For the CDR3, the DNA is TGTGCCAGTAGCCTAAACATGGGTGGCGGGGAGCTGTTTTTT. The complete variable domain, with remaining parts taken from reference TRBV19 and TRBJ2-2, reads DGGITQSPKYLFRKEGQNVTLSCEQNLNHDAMYWYRQDPGQGLRLIYYSQIVNDFQKGDIAEGYSVSREKKESFPLTVTSAQKNPTAFYLCASSLNMGGGELFFGEGSRLTVL.

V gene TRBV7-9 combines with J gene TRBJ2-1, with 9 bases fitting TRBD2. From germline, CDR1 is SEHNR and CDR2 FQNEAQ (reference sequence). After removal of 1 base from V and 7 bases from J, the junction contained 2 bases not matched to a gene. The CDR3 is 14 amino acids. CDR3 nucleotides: TGTGCCAGCAGCTTAGTAGCGGGAGCGAATGAGCAGTTCTTC. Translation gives CASSLVAGANEQFF. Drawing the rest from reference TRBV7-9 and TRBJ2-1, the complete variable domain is DTGVSQNPRHKITKRGQNVTFRCDPISEHNRLYWYRQTLGQGPEFLTYFQNEAQLEKSRLLSDRFSAERPKGSFSTLEIQRTEQGDSAMYLCASSLVAGANEQFFGPGTRLTVL.

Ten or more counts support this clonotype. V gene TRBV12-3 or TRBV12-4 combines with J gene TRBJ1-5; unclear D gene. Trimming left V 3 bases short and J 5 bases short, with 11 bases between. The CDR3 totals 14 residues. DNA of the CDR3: TGTGCCAGCAGTTTTATGGCAGCCGATCAGCCCCAGCATTTT. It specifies CASSFMAADQPQHF.

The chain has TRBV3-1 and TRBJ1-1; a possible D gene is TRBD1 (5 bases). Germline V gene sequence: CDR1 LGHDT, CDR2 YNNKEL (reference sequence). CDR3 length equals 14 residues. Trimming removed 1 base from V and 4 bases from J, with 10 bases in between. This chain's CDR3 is CASSQVQGRTEAFF. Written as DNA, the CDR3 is TGTGCCAGCAGCCAAGTCCAGGGTCGCACTGAAGCTTTCTTT.

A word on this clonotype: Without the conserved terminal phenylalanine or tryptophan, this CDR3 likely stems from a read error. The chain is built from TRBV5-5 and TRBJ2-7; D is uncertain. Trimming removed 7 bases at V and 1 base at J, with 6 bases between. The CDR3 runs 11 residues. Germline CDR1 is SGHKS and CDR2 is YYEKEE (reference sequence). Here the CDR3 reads CASVRSYEQYL. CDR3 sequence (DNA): TGTGCCAGCGTGCGATCCTACGAGCAGTACCTC.

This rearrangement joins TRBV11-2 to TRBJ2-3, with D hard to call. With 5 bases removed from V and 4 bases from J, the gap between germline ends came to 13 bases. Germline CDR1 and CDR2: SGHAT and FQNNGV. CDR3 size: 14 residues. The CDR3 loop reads CASSPEFLSDTQYF. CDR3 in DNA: TGTGCCAGCAGCCCTGAGTTCCTTTCAGATACGCAGTATTTT.

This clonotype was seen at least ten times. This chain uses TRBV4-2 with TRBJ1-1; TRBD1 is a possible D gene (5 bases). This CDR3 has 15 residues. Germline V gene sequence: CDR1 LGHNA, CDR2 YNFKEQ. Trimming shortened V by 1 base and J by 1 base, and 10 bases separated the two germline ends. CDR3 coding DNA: TGTGCCAGCAGCCAAGTCAGGGCTACGAACACTGAAGCTTTCTTT. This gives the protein CASSQVRATNTEAFF.

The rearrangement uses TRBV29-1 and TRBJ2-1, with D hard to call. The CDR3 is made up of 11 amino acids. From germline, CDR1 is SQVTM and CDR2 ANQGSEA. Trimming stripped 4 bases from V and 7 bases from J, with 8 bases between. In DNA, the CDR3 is TGCAGCGTTGGGCCGAGGAATGAGCAGTTCTTC. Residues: CSVGPRNEQFF.

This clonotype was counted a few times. CDR3 DNA: TGTGCCTGGAGTTTCCAGGGGCGAGCGGATGGCTACACCTTC. Translated, it gives CAWSFQGRADGYTF. The genes are TRBV30 and TRBJ1-2; D is perhaps TRBD1 (6 bases). The CDR3 runs 14 residues. Trimming stripped 2 bases from V and 6 bases from J, with 16 bases between. CDR1 is GTSNPN, CDR2 SVGIG, per germline (reference sequence).

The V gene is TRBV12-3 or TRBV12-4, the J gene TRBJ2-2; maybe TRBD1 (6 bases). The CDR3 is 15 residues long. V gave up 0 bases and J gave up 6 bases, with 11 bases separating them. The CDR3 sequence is CASSLALQGPGELFF. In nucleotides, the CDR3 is TGTGCCAGCAGTTTAGCCTTACAGGGCCCCGGGGAGCTGTTTTTT.

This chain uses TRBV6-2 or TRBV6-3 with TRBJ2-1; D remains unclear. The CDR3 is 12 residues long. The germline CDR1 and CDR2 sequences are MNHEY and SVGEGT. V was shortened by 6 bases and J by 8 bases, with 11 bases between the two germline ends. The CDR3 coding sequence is TGTGCCAGCAGCGGCGGTCGAGATGAGCAGTTCTTC. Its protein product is CASSGGRDEQFF.

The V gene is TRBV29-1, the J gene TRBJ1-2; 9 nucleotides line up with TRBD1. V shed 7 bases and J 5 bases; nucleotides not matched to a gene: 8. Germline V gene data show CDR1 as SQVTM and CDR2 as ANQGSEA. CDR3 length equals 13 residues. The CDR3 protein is CSAKGTGSYGYTF. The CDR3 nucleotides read TGCAGCGCCAAGGGGACAGGGTCATATGGCTACACCTTC.

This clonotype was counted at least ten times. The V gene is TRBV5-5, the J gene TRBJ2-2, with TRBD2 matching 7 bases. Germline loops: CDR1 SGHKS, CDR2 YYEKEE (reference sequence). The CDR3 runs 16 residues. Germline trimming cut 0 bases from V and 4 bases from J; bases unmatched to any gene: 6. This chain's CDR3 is CASSLAPIAGTGELFF. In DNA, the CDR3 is TGTGCCAGCAGCTTGGCCCCTATAGCGGGCACCGGGGAGCTGTTTTTT.

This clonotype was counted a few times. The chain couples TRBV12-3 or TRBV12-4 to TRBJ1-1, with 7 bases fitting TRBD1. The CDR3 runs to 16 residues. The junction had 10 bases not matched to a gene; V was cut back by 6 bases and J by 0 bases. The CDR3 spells CASREGWTGLNTEAFF. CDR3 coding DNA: TGTGCCAGCAGGGAAGGCTGGACAGGATTGAACACTGAAGCTTTCTTT.

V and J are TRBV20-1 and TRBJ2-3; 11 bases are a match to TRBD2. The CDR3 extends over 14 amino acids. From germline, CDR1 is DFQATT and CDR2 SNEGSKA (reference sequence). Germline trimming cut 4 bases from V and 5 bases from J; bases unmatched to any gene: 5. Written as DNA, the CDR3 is TGCAGTGCTAAGGCTAGCGGGAGGATAGATACGCAGTATTTT. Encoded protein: CSAKASGRIDTQYF.

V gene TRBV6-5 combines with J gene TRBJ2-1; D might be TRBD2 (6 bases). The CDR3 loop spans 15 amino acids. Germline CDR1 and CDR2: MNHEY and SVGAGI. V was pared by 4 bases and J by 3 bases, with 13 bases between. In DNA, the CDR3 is TGTGCCAGCAGTTTGCGGGAACCCAACTACAATGAGCAGTTCTTC. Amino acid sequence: CASSLREPNYNEQFF.

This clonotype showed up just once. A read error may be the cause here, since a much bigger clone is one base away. The CDR3 reads CAIGPGQQNEKLFF. CDR3 sequence (DNA): TGTGCCATCGGCCCGGGACAGCAAAATGAAAAACTGTTTTTT. The V gene is TRBV10-3, the J gene TRBJ1-4; 7 positions agree with TRBD1. After removal of 8 bases from V and 5 bases from J, the junction contained 8 bases not matched to a gene. Germline V lookup: CDR1 ENHRY, CDR2 SYGVKD. The CDR3 spans 14 residues.